These 13 T cell receptor beta chains were all obtained from the same sample, sequenced in a study of cytomegalovirus exposure and HLA in healthy donors (dated by TCRdb to the late 2010s). The protocol used for the library was the immunoSEQ multiplex PCR assay. TCRdb's version of the immuneACCESS table is confined to in-frame rearrangements and falls short of the full clone set. An unresolved V gene accounts for under half of the shortfall where checked; the remainder is of unknown origin. The sample table shows about 180,000 clones, and roughly 85% are seen once. The ten largest clones represent approximately 15% of the sample. The specimen sequenced was PBMCs. Every receptor here comes from a man younger than 35 in good health and CMV-seropositive.

The chain combines TRBV7-3 with TRBJ2-3; TRBD2 agrees at 9 bases. The J segment lost 1 base and the V segment lost 4 bases, leaving 6 bases of the junction unmatched. The germline V gene encodes CDR1 SGHTA and CDR2 FQGTGA. The CDR3 runs to 16 residues. The CDR3 nucleotides are TGTGCCAGCAGCTCAGCGGGAGGAGGCGGCACAGATACGCAGTATTTT. It translates to CASSSAGGGGTDTQYF.

This chain joins TRBV7-9 and TRBJ1-1; 7 positions match TRBD1. Germline V gene sequence: CDR1 SEHNR, CDR2 FQNEAQ (reference sequence). V lost 0 bases to trimming and J lost 5 bases; unmatched junction nucleotides: 3. The CDR3 has 14 residues. CDR3 DNA: TGTGCCAGCAGCTTAGCGCAGGGGGTTACTGAAGCTTTCTTT. It codes for CASSLAQGVTEAFF.

V gene TRBV2 combines with J gene TRBJ1-2, with D hard to call. Germline V gene data show CDR1 as SNHLY and CDR2 as FYNNEI. Trimming removed 4 bases at V and 0 bases at J, with 15 bases between. The CDR3 runs 16 residues. CDR3 sequence reads: CASSVSRGPANYGYTF. The DNA of the CDR3 is TGTGCCAGCAGTGTAAGCCGCGGCCCAGCTAACTATGGCTACACCTTC.

The V call is TRBV9, the J call TRBJ2-2, with D maybe TRBD1 (6 bases). Trimming shortened V by 0 bases and J by 2 bases, and 8 bases separated the two germline ends. CDR3 length: 15 amino acids. CDR1 and CDR2 from the germline V gene are SGDLS and YYNGEE. CDR3 residues: CASSVAQGNTGELFF. CDR3 nucleotides: TGTGCCAGCAGCGTAGCACAGGGAAACACCGGGGAGCTGTTTTTT.

This clone has only one observation. This chain connects TRBV28 to TRBJ2-3; tentative D call: TRBD2 (6 bases). The CDR3 runs 13 residues. CDR1 MDHEN and CDR2 SYDVKM come from the germline V gene. V lost 6 bases, J lost 5 bases, and 12 bases lay in between. DNA of the CDR3: TGTGCCAGCAGACTAGCCCGGGGAGATACGCAGTATTTT. Amino acids: CASRLARGDTQYF.

The chain carries TRBV11-2 and TRBJ2-1; 7 positions match TRBD1. Trimming removed 6 bases from V and 5 bases from J; junction bases left unmatched: 7. Germline CDR1 is SGHAT and CDR2 is FQNNGV. The CDR3 is 14 amino acids. The DNA for the CDR3 is TGTGCCAGCAGTGTTAACAGGGGAAACAATGAGCAGTTCTTC. Translated, it gives CASSVNRGNNEQFF.

The chain combines TRBV28 with TRBJ2-7; D ambiguous. The CDR3 consists of 16 residues. Germline V gives CDR1 MDHEN, CDR2 SYDVKM. The V gene lost 4 bases and the J gene lost 0 bases, with 16 bases spanning the gap. The DNA for the CDR3 is TGTGCCAGCAGTTCCCGGTCGCTAGGTCTCTCCTACGAGCAGTACTTC. This translates into CASSSRSLGLSYEQYF.

This clone was found a few times. This sequence joins TRBV4-1 and TRBJ2-7, with 8 positions matching TRBD2. V was pared by 4 bases and J by 2 bases, with 10 bases of the junction left unmatched. The CDR3 extends over 16 amino acids. The germline gives CDR1 MGHRA, CDR2 YSYEKL. The CDR3 is CASSRRGAGGTYEQYF. The CDR3 nucleotides read TGCGCCAGCAGCCGTAGAGGGGCGGGGGGAACCTACGAGCAGTACTTC.

The chain joins TRBV9 to TRBJ2-1; perhaps TRBD2 as D (6 bases). This CDR3 is 12 amino acids long. V gave up 4 bases and J gave up 10 bases, with 12 bases separating them. Looked up from germline, CDR1 is SGDLS and CDR2 is YYNGEE. CDR3 nucleotides: TGTGCCAGCAGCAGCCGGGACTCCGAGCAGTTCTTC. Amino acid sequence: CASSSRDSEQFF.

This chain joins TRBV7-9 and TRBJ1-2, with 7 bases identical to TRBD1. The CDR3 is made up of 15 amino acids. Germline CDR1 and CDR2: SEHNR and FQNEAQ (reference sequence). V shed 4 bases and J 0 bases; nucleotides not matched to a gene: 5. CDR3 nucleotides: TGTGCCAGCAGCTCCCCAGGGGGTTCTAACTATGGCTACACCTTC. As protein: CASSSPGGSNYGYTF.

The chain is built from TRBV5-4 and TRBJ2-7, with D maybe TRBD2 (5 bases). Trimming took 2 bases from V and 2 from J, leaving 14 bases between them. Germline CDR1 and CDR2: SGHNT and YYREEE (reference sequence). CDR3 length equals 15 residues. CDR3 nucleotide sequence: TGTGCCAGCAGCTTAGGCAGCGGTCCAGCCTACGAGCAGTACTTC. Protein sequence: CASSLGSGPAYEQYF.

V is TRBV9 and J is TRBJ2-2; 7 nucleotides align to TRBD1. Per germline, CDR1 SGDLS and CDR2 YYNGEE. The CDR3 covers 17 residues. The junction had 10 bases not matched to a gene; V was cut back by 4 bases and J by 1 base. The CDR3 coding sequence is TGTGCCAGCAGCTCTTATAGACAGGGCTTGAACACCGGGGAGCTGTTTTTT. Translating it yields CASSSYRQGLNTGELFF.

The rearrangement joins TRBV7-2 to TRBJ1-2, with TRBD1 matching over 7 bases. This CDR3 contains 16 residues. The V and J ends lost 5 bases and 2 bases, in that order; junction bases with no gene match: 11. The V gene's germline CDR1 is SGHTA and CDR2 FQGNSA. CDR3 nucleotide sequence: TGTGCCAGCAGCACCTCCCCGACAGGGCCCAACTATGGCTACACCTTC. Protein sequence: CASSTSPTGPNYGYTF.